These 32 T cell receptor beta chains were all obtained from the same sample, sequenced in a study of cytomegalovirus exposure and HLA in healthy donors. Generated by immunoSEQ multiplex PCR, the TCRdb table keeps only in-frame clones and is missing some. Of about 130,000 clones in the sample, approximately 94% are singletons; the top ten hold around 1.7%. The source material was PBMCs. Receptor source: a young man in good health and CMV-seronegative.

This clone appeared once. This chain uses TRBV30 with TRBJ1-4, with D uncertain. The V end lost 5 bases, the J end lost 7 bases, and 11 bases lay between the germline ends. This CDR3 has 12 amino acids. CDR1 and CDR2 (germline): GTSNPN, SVGIG (reference sequence). CDR3 nucleotides: TGTGCCTGGGACCGGGGAGCTGAAAAACTGTTTTTT. Amino acid sequence: CAWDRGAEKLFF.

CDR3 DNA sequence: TGTGCCAGCAGCTTAGGGGGCGCGTCCTCCAACACTGAAGCTTTCTTT. The encoded protein is CASSLGGASSNTEAFF. This sequence joins TRBV13 and TRBJ1-1; the D is unclear. This CDR3 has 16 amino acids. V was trimmed by 0 bases and J by 2 bases, leaving 13 bases between them. CDR1 and CDR2 from the germline V gene are PRHDT and FYEKMQ (reference sequence).

The chain uses TRBV5-4 and TRBJ2-3; D perhaps matches TRBD2 (7 bases). The CDR3 has 15 residues. Trimming left V 6 bases short and J 5 bases short, with 19 bases between. Looked up from germline, CDR1 is SGHNT and CDR2 is YYREEE (reference sequence). CDR3 coding DNA: TGTGCCAGCAACCTCCTAGGGGGGGAGGGAGATACGCAGTATTTT. It encodes CASNLLGGEGDTQYF. The variable domain in full, with the rest retrieved from reference TRBV5-4 and TRBJ2-3, is ETGVTQSPTHLIKTRGQQVTLRCSSQSGHNTVSWYQQALGQGPQFIFQYYREEENGRGNFPPRFSGLQFPNYSSELNVNALELDDSALYLCASNLLGGEGDTQYFGPGTRLTVL.

This chain joins TRBV6-1 and TRBJ2-3; no clear D. This CDR3 has 13 residues. Between the trimmed V and J ends, which lost 2 bases and 4 bases, there was a span of 7 bases. Per the germline V gene, CDR1 is MNHNS and CDR2 is SASEGT. CDR3 amino acids: CASSESDSDTQYF. In DNA, the CDR3 is TGTGCCAGCAGTGAAAGCGACTCAGATACGCAGTATTTT.

The rearrangement uses TRBV29-1 and TRBJ1-1, with 7 bases that match TRBD1. After removal of 3 bases from V and 0 bases from J, the junction contained 7 bases not matched to a gene. The CDR3 spans 15 residues. Germline CDR1 is SQVTM and CDR2 is ANQGSEA. CDR3 coding DNA: TGCAGCGTTGATGGGGACAGCATCATGAACACTGAAGCTTTCTTT. Residues: CSVDGDSIMNTEAFF.

V usage is TRBV7-9 and J usage is TRBJ2-5, with D possibly TRBD1 on 6 matching bases. CDR3 size: 12 residues. Germline CDR1 is SEHNR and CDR2 is FQNEAQ (reference sequence). Deletions cut 6 bases from V and 13 bases from J, with 18 bases between. Written as DNA, the CDR3 is TGTGCCAGCAGGGGCGTCACGGGACAAGCGTACTTC. Encoded protein: CASRGVTGQAYF.

This clone was seen a single time. The chain carries TRBV27 and TRBJ2-2, with TRBD2 identical over 9 bases. Unmatched junction bases numbered 5, after V lost 5 bases and J lost 7 bases. The CDR3 runs to 14 residues. Germline V gives CDR1 MNHEY, CDR2 SMNVEV (reference sequence). The CDR3 is CASSPTSGHGELFF. The CDR3 DNA sequence: TGTGCCAGCAGTCCTACTAGCGGGCACGGGGAGCTGTTTTTT.

V and J are TRBV2 and TRBJ2-7; TRBD1 matches at 7 bases. Germline CDR1 is SNHLY and CDR2 is FYNNEI. V dropped 2 bases and J dropped 4; count of bases not matched to a gene: 5. This CDR3 comprises 14 residues. CDR3 DNA: TGTGCCAGCAGTGAATATGGGACAGTTTACGAGCAGTACTTC. The encoded protein is CASSEYGTVYEQYF.

This clone was picked up one time. This chain connects TRBV27 to TRBJ2-7; 8 bases fit TRBD2. The germline V gene has CDR1 MNHEY and CDR2 SMNVEV (reference sequence). With V trimmed by 6 bases and J by 3 bases, 10 bases remained unmatched. There are 15 residues in the CDR3. This CDR3 is CASSRGGFYGYEQYF. Here the CDR3 DNA reads TGTGCCAGCAGCCGCGGGGGGTTTTACGGCTACGAGCAGTACTTC.

The V and J genes are TRBV9 and TRBJ1-2; 8 nucleotides match TRBD1. The CDR3 is made up of 14 amino acids. J lost 6 bases, V lost 1 base, and 5 bases had no gene match. CDR1 and CDR2 from the germline V gene are SGDLS and YYNGEE. CDR3 DNA sequence: TGTGCCAGCAGCGTAAACTCAGGGGGCGATGGCTACACCTTC. It is translated as CASSVNSGGDGYTF.

V gene TRBV15 combines with J gene TRBJ2-1; 11 bases fit TRBD2. Germline V gives CDR1 LNHNV, CDR2 YYDKDF (reference sequence). CDR3 size: 13 residues. Unmatched junction bases numbered 7, after V lost 2 bases and J lost 16 bases. This chain's CDR3 is CATSRPGLAGGFF. DNA of the CDR3: TGTGCCACCAGCAGACCGGGGCTAGCGGGAGGTTTCTTC.

The chain uses TRBV28 and TRBJ2-7; possibly TRBD2 for D (5 bases). V shed 8 bases and J shed 1 base, with 12 bases lying between them. The CDR3 is 13 residues long. CDR1 and CDR2 (germline): MDHEN, SYDVKM. This CDR3 is CASRTLGSYEQYF. CDR3 bases: TGTGCCAGCCGAACACTAGGATCCTACGAGCAGTACTTC. Drawing the rest from reference TRBV28 and TRBJ2-7, the complete variable domain is DVKVTQSSRYLVKRTGEKVFLECVQDMDHENMFWYRQDPGLGLRLIYFSYDVKMKEKGDIPEGYSVSREKKERFSLILESASTNQTSMYLCASRTLGSYEQYFGPGTRLTVT.

The chain couples TRBV4-3 to TRBJ2-3; D is ambiguous. There are 13 residues in the CDR3. Germline-derived CDR1 and CDR2 are LGHNA and YSLEER. Deletions cut 1 base from V and 3 bases from J, with 5 bases between. The CDR3 DNA sequence: TGCGCCAGCAGCCAAGCTAGAACAGATACGCAGTATTTT. This encodes CASSQARTDTQYF.

The chain combines TRBV13 with TRBJ2-7, with D uncertain. This CDR3 region has 14 residues. In germline, CDR1 is PRHDT, CDR2 FYEKMQ (reference sequence). V lost 8 bases and J lost 6, with 20 bases in between. This CDR3 is CASGTENHPGEQYF. CDR3 nucleotide sequence: TGTGCCAGCGGTACAGAAAATCACCCAGGCGAGCAGTACTTC. Combining the CDR3 with reference TRBV13 and TRBJ2-7 gives the whole variable domain AAGVIQSPRHLIKEKRETATLKCYPIPRHDTVYWYQQGPGQDPQFLISFYEKMQSDKGSIPDRFSAQQFSDYHSELNMSSLELGDSALYFCASGTENHPGEQYFGPGTRLTVT.

The chain is built from TRBV7-9 and TRBJ2-7; 10 bases are shared with TRBD2. Trimming at V came to 4 bases and at J to 4 bases, leaving 10 bases not matched to a gene. The germline CDR1 and CDR2 sequences are SEHNR and FQNEAQ (reference sequence). This CDR3 is 16 amino acids long. DNA of the CDR3: TGTGCCAGCAGCTGGCCCTCTAGCGGGAGTGGATACGAGCAGTACTTC. Its translation: CASSWPSSGSGYEQYF.

The J gene is TRBJ1-4, the V gene TRBV28; 11 nucleotides match TRBD1. Losses at the gene ends were 5 bases for V and 5 bases for J; bases not matched to a gene: 13. This CDR3 spans 18 amino acids. CDR1 is MDHEN and CDR2 is SYDVKM in the germline V gene. The CDR3 is CASSLLPDRGRRNEKLFF. The CDR3 DNA reads TGTGCCAGCAGTCTCCTCCCGGACAGGGGGCGGAGAAATGAAAAACTGTTTTTT. Complete variable domain (other parts from reference TRBV28 and TRBJ1-4): DVKVTQSSRYLVKRTGEKVFLECVQDMDHENMFWYRQDPGLGLRLIYFSYDVKMKEKGDIPEGYSVSREKKERFSLILESASTNQTSMYLCASSLLPDRGRRNEKLFFGSGTQLSVL.

The genes are TRBV6-5 and TRBJ2-5; possibly TRBD2 for D (5 bases). Germline loops: CDR1 MNHEY, CDR2 SVGAGI. V was clipped by 5 bases and J by 7 bases, with 17 bases between them. The CDR3 covers 14 residues. The CDR3 reads CASSPEGGYLTQYF. CDR3 nucleotides: TGTGCCAGCAGTCCAGAGGGCGGCTATTTGACCCAGTACTTC.

The genes are TRBV30 and TRBJ2-7, with 8 bases matching TRBD2. The V gene's germline CDR1 is GTSNPN and CDR2 SVGIG (reference sequence). Trimming at V came to 2 bases and at J to 2 bases, leaving 5 bases not matched to a gene. CDR3 length: 14 amino acids. CDR3 amino acids: CAWSPGLAPYEQYF. The CDR3 DNA reads TGTGCCTGGAGTCCTGGACTAGCACCCTACGAGCAGTACTTC.

In DNA form, the CDR3 reads TGTGCCTGGAGTGTTGGGGGGTTTAGTAATGAAAAACTGTTTTTT. Translated, it gives CAWSVGGFSNEKLFF. V usage is TRBV30 and J usage is TRBJ1-4; D is perhaps TRBD1 (5 bases). V dropped 0 bases and J dropped 4 bases, with 12 bases sitting between them. The CDR3 is 15 amino acids. Germline loops: CDR1 GTSNPN, CDR2 SVGIG (reference sequence).

The V gene is TRBV9, the J gene TRBJ2-1, with 11 bases that match TRBD2. This CDR3 has 16 residues. With V trimmed by 4 bases and J by 5 bases, 8 bases remained unmatched. CDR1 is SGDLS and CDR2 is YYNGEE in the germline V gene. The DNA for the CDR3 is TGTGCCAGCAGCCCCCGGGGGGGACTAGCGGACAATGAGCAGTTCTTC. It codes for CASSPRGGLADNEQFF.

J is TRBJ2-7 and V is TRBV2; TRBD2 matches 12 bases. The CDR3 length is 15 residues. V trimming: 3 bases; J trimming: 6 bases; junction bases outside the gene matches: 6. Germline V gene sequence: CDR1 SNHLY, CDR2 FYNNEI. This CDR3 reads CASSEWWTSGAEQYF. CDR3 bases: TGTGCCAGCAGTGAGTGGTGGACTAGCGGGGCCGAGCAGTACTTC.

This chain connects TRBV9 to TRBJ1-5; the D gene is possibly TRBD1 (6 bases). The CDR3 length is 15 residues. V was clipped by 0 bases and J by 0 bases, with 7 bases between them. Per germline, CDR1 SGDLS and CDR2 YYNGEE. The CDR3 region is CASSVAGVSNQPQHF. DNA of the CDR3: TGTGCCAGCAGCGTAGCAGGGGTTAGCAATCAGCCCCAGCATTTT.

The chain employs TRBV11-2 and TRBJ2-5, with TRBD2 identical over 7 bases. Germline loops: CDR1 SGHAT, CDR2 FQNNGV. CDR3 length equals 16 residues. Trimming took 5 bases from V and 1 from J; bases not matched to a gene: 10. The CDR3 spells CASSPLSGGSQETQYF. CDR3 DNA: TGTGCCAGCAGCCCCCTATCGGGGGGTAGCCAAGAGACCCAGTACTTC.

This sequence joins TRBV4-2 and TRBJ1-3; a possible D gene is TRBD1 (5 bases). Germline loops: CDR1 LGHNA, CDR2 YNFKEQ. CDR3 length: 16 residues. Between the trimmed V and J ends, which lost 4 bases and 0 bases, there was a span of 13 bases. The CDR3 bases are TGTGCCAGCAGCCCCCCAGGGCCATACTCTGGAAACACCATATATTTT. This codes for CASSPPGPYSGNTIYF.

J is TRBJ2-1 and V is TRBV15; no firm D call. The V end lost 0 bases, the J end lost 6 bases, and 3 bases lay between the germline ends. Germline CDR1 reads LNHNV; CDR2 reads YYDKDF (reference sequence). The CDR3 runs to 12 residues. CDR3 nucleotide sequence: TGTGCCACCAGCAGAGAGGCCAATGAGCAGTTCTTC. Translation: CATSREANEQFF.

CDR3 in DNA: TGTGCCAGTGTAGACAGAAGCTCTGGAAACACCATATATTTT. Translated, it gives CASVDRSSGNTIYF. V and J are TRBV28 and TRBJ1-3, with D maybe TRBD1 (5 bases). CDR1 and CDR2 (germline): MDHEN, SYDVKM. V lost 9 bases, J lost 0 bases, and 12 bases lay in between. The CDR3 totals 14 residues.

This chain uses TRBV5-1 with TRBJ1-1; a weak D match, TRBD1 (6 bases). V was shortened by 0 bases and J by 0 bases, with 9 bases between the two germline ends. Germline V gene sequence: CDR1 SGHRS, CDR2 YFSETQ. The CDR3 is 15 residues long. The CDR3 spells CASSLGDTVNTEAFF. CDR3 in DNA: TGCGCCAGCAGCTTGGGGGACACCGTGAACACTGAAGCTTTCTTT.

The rearrangement links TRBV30 to TRBJ1-1, with a weak D call TRBD1 (5 bases). V was cut by 3 bases and J by 1 base, with 12 bases left in between. CDR3 size: 14 residues. Germline V CDR1 and CDR2: GTSNPN, SVGIG (reference sequence). The CDR3: CAWRLGARNTEAFF. DNA of the CDR3: TGTGCCTGGAGGCTAGGGGCGAGGAACACTGAAGCTTTCTTT.

The genes are TRBV6-6 and TRBJ1-1, with 7 bases lining up with TRBD1. Per the germline V gene, CDR1 is MNHNY and CDR2 is SVGAGI (reference sequence). The CDR3 sequence is 13 residues long. Unmatched junction bases numbered 4, after V lost 9 bases and J lost 0 bases. Written as DNA, the CDR3 is TGTGCCAGTCTACAGGGGCTGAACACTGAAGCTTTCTTT. It yields the protein CASLQGLNTEAFF.

J is TRBJ2-7 and V is TRBV27; 8 bases map to TRBD2. V lost 1 base, J lost 2 bases, and 4 bases stayed unmatched. Germline V gene lookup returns CDR1 MNHEY and CDR2 SMNVEV (reference sequence). The CDR3 extends over 15 amino acids. The CDR3 loop is CASSLFGLAAYEQYF. DNA of the CDR3: TGTGCCAGCAGTTTATTCGGACTAGCCGCCTACGAGCAGTACTTC.

This clone has a single count. The genes are TRBV25-1 and TRBJ2-3; D might be TRBD2 (5 bases). In germline, CDR1 is MGHDK, CDR2 SYGVNS. The CDR3 extends over 14 amino acids. Trimming took off 5 bases at V and 6 bases at J, with 15 bases between the two ends. CDR3 amino acids: CASSNKLESDTQYF. The CDR3 nucleotides read TGTGCCAGCAGTAATAAACTAGAGAGTGATACGCAGTATTTT. The full variable domain, its missing parts supplied by reference TRBV25-1 and TRBJ2-3, is EADIYQTPRYLVIGTGKKITLECSQTMGHDKMYWYQQDPGMELHLIHYSYGVNSTEKGDLSSESTVSRIRTEHFPLTLESARPSHTSQYLCASSNKLESDTQYFGPGTRLTVL.

This clone was seen just once. The chain is built from TRBV11-3 and TRBJ2-1; TRBD1 agrees at 9 bases. Losses at the gene ends were 8 bases for V and 6 bases for J; bases not matched to a gene: 8. In germline, CDR1 is SGHNT, CDR2 YENEEA. The CDR3 is 14 amino acids. CDR3 coding DNA: TGTGCCAGCCGCTCAGGGACAGGGCGCAATGAGCAGTTCTTC. This gives the protein CASRSGTGRNEQFF.